This T cell receptor (beta chain) derives from a study of T-cell memory formation after mild COVID-19. The sample holds a few counts of this clonotype. TCRdb passed the 5' RACE reads through MiXCR, listing each CDR3 protein once. This table has roughly 110,000 distinct CDR3 sequences, over 15% appearing once. Trimming left V 1 base short and J 3 bases short, with 9 bases between. Germline CDR1 and CDR2: SEHNR and FQNEAQ (reference sequence). The CDR3 is 14 amino acids. This chain uses TRBV7-9 with TRBJ1-1; the D gene is possibly TRBD1 (6 bases). Sequenced input: PBMCs or a T cell subset sorted from them (not recorded which). The TCR was taken from an adult woman who had mild COVID-19 (a few samples of this study predate the infection). Cell type and time point are not known. CDR3 region: CASSLGGGYTEAFF. DNA for the CDR3: TGTGCCAGCAGCTTAGGCGGGGGCTACACTGAAGCTTTCTTT.